Below, 13 T cell receptor beta chains from the same sample are listed, as sequenced in a study of radiotherapy plus CTLA-4 blockade in lung cancer. Repertoires were generated with immunoSEQ multiplex PCR, while TCRdb's copy carries only in-frame clones and drops some. The table lists 51,000 or so clones, more than 70% of them singletons, with roughly 10% in the top ten. Source: peripheral blood, taken from a patient treated with radiotherapy plus ipilimumab. Receptor source: a human donor with non-small cell lung cancer who had stable disease on radiotherapy plus ipilimumab.

The gene calls are TRBV27 and TRBJ1-1, with 7 bases identical to TRBD1. Looked up from germline, CDR1 is MNHEY and CDR2 is SMNVEV (reference sequence). Losses at the gene ends were 11 bases for V and 3 bases for J; bases not matched to a gene: 12. The CDR3 has 14 residues. The CDR3 DNA reads as TGTGCCGCCCACAGACAGGGAGTAGACACTGAAGCTTTCTTT. It encodes CAAHRQGVDTEAFF.

This clone was seen only a few times. The chain combines TRBV19 with TRBJ2-7; the match to TRBD1 covers 7 bases. The CDR3 runs to 13 residues. The J segment lost 6 bases and the V segment lost 5 bases, leaving 7 bases of the junction unmatched. Germline V lookup: CDR1 LNHDA, CDR2 SQIVND (reference sequence). The chain's CDR3 is CASSLDRRREQYF. In DNA, the CDR3 is TGTGCCAGTAGTTTGGACAGGCGCCGCGAGCAGTACTTC.

This clone is a singleton in its sample. The V and J genes are TRBV27 and TRBJ1-3; unclear D gene. This CDR3 contains 15 residues. Per germline, CDR1 MNHEY and CDR2 SMNVEV (reference sequence). V was shortened by 5 bases and J by 0 bases, with 11 bases between the two germline ends. The CDR3 reads CASSPAGLSGNTIYF. CDR3 bases: TGTGCCAGCAGTCCCGCCGGACTCTCTGGAAACACCATATATTTT.

This chain links TRBV2 with TRBJ1-6; no reliable D call. V lost 4 bases and J lost 2, with 12 bases in between. Per the germline V gene, CDR1 is SNHLY and CDR2 is FYNNEI. CDR3 length: 16 amino acids. The CDR3 spells CASSVIKPPYNSPLHF. Here the CDR3 DNA reads TGTGCCAGCAGTGTTATCAAACCACCCTATAATTCACCCCTCCACTTT.

The rearrangement uses TRBV7-3 and TRBJ1-2; D not resolved. The CDR3 covers 12 residues. Trimming removed 5 bases at V and 4 bases at J, with 8 bases between. Germline assignment: CDR1 SGHTA and CDR2 FQGTGA. As DNA, the CDR3 is TGTGCCAGCAGCCTGGACGGCTATGGCTACACCTTC. This translates into CASSLDGYGYTF.

V is TRBV5-1 and J is TRBJ2-1, with 9 nucleotides matching TRBD1. After removal of 5 bases from V and 7 bases from J, the junction contained 7 bases not matched to a gene. Germline loops: CDR1 SGHRS, CDR2 YFSETQ. This CDR3 contains 14 residues. In nucleotides, the CDR3 is TGCGCCAGCAGTTCTGTTGACAGGGGGAATGAGCAGTTCTTC. Protein product: CASSSVDRGNEQFF.

The rearrangement joins TRBV2 to TRBJ2-5, with no clear D. CDR1 SNHLY and CDR2 FYNNEI come from the germline V gene. Trimming took 4 bases from V and 0 from J, leaving 15 bases between them. This CDR3 has 16 amino acids. The CDR3 protein is CASSGAEHLYQETQYF. The CDR3, as DNA: TGTGCCAGCAGTGGGGCGGAACACCTGTACCAAGAGACCCAGTACTTC.

The CDR3 DNA is TGTGCCAGCAGCGGATCAGGGTTAAGGGGTAGCACTGAAGCTTTCTTT. This encodes CASSGSGLRGSTEAFF. V and J are TRBV9 and TRBJ1-1; tentative D call: TRBD1 (5 bases). V was cut by 3 bases and J by 4 bases, with 19 bases left in between. Per the germline V gene, CDR1 is SGDLS and CDR2 is YYNGEE. The CDR3 is 16 residues long.

The rearrangement uses TRBV6-1 and TRBJ1-2, with 8 bases fitting TRBD1. Germline CDR1 is MNHNS and CDR2 is SASEGT. The CDR3 has 14 amino acids. V lost 5 bases to trimming and J lost 6 bases; unmatched junction nucleotides: 8. CDR3: CASSRRQGQDGYTF. DNA for the CDR3: TGTGCCAGCAGTCGTCGACAGGGGCAGGATGGCTACACCTTC.

The table lists this clone with a few counts. The chain is built from TRBV27 and TRBJ2-3; D is ambiguous. Trimming cost V 5 bases and J 2 bases, with 8 bases left between them. The CDR3 sequence is 13 residues long. Germline assignment: CDR1 MNHEY and CDR2 SMNVEV (reference sequence). The CDR3 DNA sequence: TGTGCCAGCAGTCTTCTCCCCACAGATACGCAGTATTTT. This translates into CASSLLPTDTQYF.

The chain combines TRBV30 with TRBJ1-4; D is undetermined. This CDR3 region has 12 residues. Germline V gives CDR1 GTSNPN, CDR2 SVGIG (reference sequence). Trimming left V 4 bases short and J 4 bases short, with 7 bases between. DNA of the CDR3: TGTGCCTGGATGAGTGATAATGAAAAACTGTTTTTT. It yields the protein CAWMSDNEKLFF.

The chain has TRBV7-9 and TRBJ1-5; possibly TRBD1 for D (6 bases). V lost 1 base and J 7 bases, leaving 11 bases between the germline ends. Germline CDR1 and CDR2: SEHNR and FQNEAQ (reference sequence). The CDR3 totals 14 residues. CDR3 bases: TGTGCCAGCAGCTTAGGCAGAGGGGGACAGCCCCAGCATTTT. Its protein product is CASSLGRGGQPQHF.

The chain recombines TRBV2 with TRBJ2-4, with TRBD1 matching 12 bases. Trimming took 8 bases from V and 1 from J; bases not matched to a gene: 3. Looked up from germline, CDR1 is SNHLY and CDR2 is FYNNEI. This CDR3 region has 15 residues. CDR3 residues: CASEGTGGAKNIQYF. The DNA for the CDR3 is TGTGCCAGCGAAGGGACAGGGGGCGCCAAAAACATTCAGTACTTC.